The 10 T cell receptor beta chains below were found in one sample sequenced in a study of blood T cell repertoires in COVID-19. Profiling relied on immunoSEQ multiplex PCR, and the TCRdb table lists in-frame clones only, not all of them. The sample consists of about 350,000 clones, 65% to 90% of them appearing once. Sequencing input: peripheral blood. Receptors originate from a woman aged 55-69 years with COVID-19, enrolled during active disease.

The gene calls are TRBV2 and TRBJ1-4; 8 nucleotides align to TRBD1. This CDR3 comprises 14 residues. V was pared by 6 bases and J by 8 bases, with 8 bases of the junction left unmatched. Germline CDR1 SNHLY, CDR2 FYNNEI. DNA of the CDR3: TGTGCCAGCAGCGGAGGACAGGGAATGGAAAAACTGTTTTTT. Residues: CASSGGQGMEKLFF. The variable domain in full, completed from reference TRBV2 and TRBJ1-4, reads EPEVTQTPSHQVTQMGQEVILRCVPISNHLYFYWYRQILGQKVEFLVSFYNNEISEKSEIFDDQFSVERPDGSNFTLKIRSTKLEDSAMYFCASSGGQGMEKLFFGSGTQLSVL.

This rearrangement joins TRBV2 to TRBJ2-7, with D unresolved. This CDR3 has 12 residues. Trimming took 5 bases from V and 2 from J, leaving 7 bases between them. Germline CDR1 reads SNHLY; CDR2 reads FYNNEI. CDR3 residues: CASSPLTYEQYF. The DNA for the CDR3 is TGTGCCAGCAGTCCCTTAACCTACGAGCAGTACTTC.

The J gene is TRBJ1-6, the V gene TRBV4-3; D possibly corresponds to TRBD1 (5 bases). This CDR3 is 16 amino acids long. The germline gives CDR1 LGHNA, CDR2 YSLEER. Trimming took 0 bases from V and 4 from J, leaving 10 bases between them. In nucleotides, the CDR3 is TGCGCCAGCAGCCAAGATGGGGGGTCTTATAATTCACCCCTCCACTTT. Encoded protein: CASSQDGGSYNSPLHF.

This chain connects TRBV7-2 to TRBJ1-5, with a possible D match to TRBD1 (5 bases). The CDR3 spans 19 residues. Germline V CDR1 and CDR2: SGHTA, FQGNSA. V lost 4 bases and J 2 bases, leaving 24 bases between the germline ends. The CDR3 DNA reads TGTGCCAGCAGCTCTGACAGATTAAGCCGAAACACGGGCAATCAGCCCCAGCATTTT. It specifies CASSSDRLSRNTGNQPQHF. The full variable domain, in which reference TRBV7-2 and TRBJ1-5 provide the parts outside the CDR3, is GAGVSQSPSNKVTEKGKDVELRCDPISGHTALYWYRQSLGQGLEFLIYFQGNSAPDKSGLPSDRFSAERTGGSVSTLTIQRTQQEDSAVYLCASSSDRLSRNTGNQPQHFGDGTRLSIL.

This chain connects TRBV2 to TRBJ2-2; D gene unclear. Trimming removed 8 bases from V and 4 bases from J, with 14 bases in between. Germline CDR1 and CDR2: SNHLY and FYNNEI. CDR3 length equals 14 residues. The CDR3 sequence is CASSRLESTGELFF. The CDR3 DNA follows: TGTGCCAGCTCCCGCCTAGAATCCACCGGGGAGCTGTTTTTT.

The rearrangement links TRBV7-2 to TRBJ1-1, with no clear D. Germline V CDR1 and CDR2: SGHTA, FQGNSA. There are 17 residues in the CDR3. Deletions cut 4 bases from V and 1 base from J, with 19 bases between. CDR3 sequence (DNA): TGTGCCAGCAGCTATATGGGCCTACAGCAAAGGAACACTGAAGCTTTCTTT. Translating gives CASSYMGLQQRNTEAFF.

The chain joins TRBV9 to TRBJ2-5, with 11 bases identical to TRBD1. The CDR3 has 18 amino acids. Germline V lookup: CDR1 SGDLS, CDR2 YYNGEE. Trimming took 2 bases from V and 5 from J; bases not matched to a gene: 14. This CDR3 reads CASSVSGLGTGGSETQYF. CDR3 coding DNA: TGTGCCAGCAGCGTTTCTGGTTTAGGGACAGGGGGATCTGAGACCCAGTACTTC.

This chain links TRBV19 with TRBJ2-7; TRBD2 agrees at 10 bases. The CDR3 length is 16 residues. CDR1 is LNHDA, CDR2 SQIVND, per germline (reference sequence). V lost 3 bases and J lost 0; bases outside the gene matches: 5. CDR3 DNA: TGTGCCAGTAGTATTGTAGCGGGGGGAAGCTCCTACGAGCAGTACTTC. Protein: CASSIVAGGSSYEQYF.

The V gene is TRBV7-9, the J gene TRBJ1-1; a possible D gene is TRBD1 (5 bases). Trimming took off 1 base at V and 6 bases at J, with 15 bases between the two ends. The germline CDR1 and CDR2 sequences are SEHNR and FQNEAQ (reference sequence). This CDR3 contains 15 residues. The CDR3 coding sequence is TGTGCCAGCAGCTTAGACGTAGGGGTTTCCTCTGAAGCTTTCTTT. Residues: CASSLDVGVSSEAFF.

This clone was detected only once. The gene calls are TRBV10-3 and TRBJ1-1; tentatively, D is TRBD1 (6 bases). V was clipped by 6 bases and J by 4 bases, with 12 bases between them. In germline, CDR1 is ENHRY, CDR2 SYGVKD. This CDR3 has 13 amino acids. The CDR3 DNA follows: TGTGCCATCAGCGAGGGGGGGACCACTGAAGCTTTCTTT. It codes for CAISEGGTTEAFF.